This T cell receptor (beta chain) comes out of a study of shared T cell receptors in the human thymus. Germline loops: CDR1 SQVTM, CDR2 ANQGSEA. The V and J ends lost 6 bases and 3 bases respectively, with 3 bases between them. This CDR3 is built from 9 residues. TCRdb keeps only in-frame clones here, not all; method: immunoSEQ multiplex PCR. The sample records some 760,000 clones, 80% to 90% being singletons. These data also formed part of another study, on human thymus T cells.

The source is a girl less than two years old with a congenital heart defect. The rearrangement uses TRBV29-1 and TRBJ2-7; unclear D gene. Sequencing used thymocytes. CDR3 region: CSVCYEQYF. The CDR3 region has the DNA TGCAGCGTCTGCTACGAGCAGTACTTC.